The entry below describes one TCR beta chain. What it recognizes is unknown. This CDR3 comprises 14 residues. Deletions cut 6 bases from V and 3 bases from J, with 12 bases between. In germline, CDR1 is MNHNS, CDR2 SASEGT. The record originates from a study of cytomegalovirus exposure and HLA in healthy donors. For the study at large: The 130 or so validation repertoires used the same platform as the 550 to 700 first-cohort repertoires (as reported by a later analysis). Whole-study findings and limits: According to a later analysis, TCR clusters from the first cohort tended to co-occur in the approximately 130 validation repertoires. TCR beta chains numbering approximately 150 were designated cytomegalovirus-associated. Reports showed the classifier diagnosing cytomegalovirus status with high specificity and sensitivity.

Clones were sequenced by immunoSEQ multiplex PCR, and TCRdb holds only the in-frame ones, with some missing. The sample consists of 220,000 or so clones, less than 85% of them appearing once. This chain connects TRBV6-1 to TRBJ2-1; the D gene is possibly TRBD1 (7 bases). Sequencing was carried out using PBMCs. This TCR was recovered from a woman aged 18-29 years in good health and CMV-seronegative. This CDR3 reads CASRGGTVYNEQFF. The CDR3 DNA reads as TGTGCCAGCAGAGGAGGGACAGTCTACAATGAGCAGTTCTTC.